The 2 T cell receptor beta chains in this list originate from one sample, sequenced in a study of Graves' ophthalmopathy and Graves' hyperthyroidism. Amplified TCR beta CDR3 regions were obtained using RNA transcripts as template. Scientists carried out first-round RT-PCR using HTBI primers and then a second-round multiplex PCR. TCRdb processed the multiplex PCR reads anew with MiXCR; each CDR3 protein has one entry. The sample contains 900,000 to 1,200,000 distinct CDR3 sequences, about two fifths of which appear only once. The sequencing sample was made of peripheral blood or thyroid tissue (not recorded which). These receptors originate from an adult man with Graves' hyperthyroidism.

The genes are TRBV7-7 and TRBJ1-6, with TRBD1 matching 7 bases. In germline, CDR1 is SSHAT, CDR2 FNYEAQ (reference sequence). The trim removed 4 bases at V and 16 bases at J, leaving 10 bases unmatched. The CDR3 runs 13 residues. The DNA for the CDR3 is TGTGCCAGCAGCTCAACAGCCGGGACAGCTCTCCACTTT. Its protein is CASSSTAGTALHF.

In its sample, this clonotype was seen many times. This chain joins TRBV12-3 or TRBV12-4 and TRBJ1-3; D is ambiguous. The CDR3 has 15 residues. Trimming took off 4 bases at V and 0 bases at J, with 10 bases between the two ends. The CDR3 loop reads CASSYSLGSGNTIYF. As DNA, the CDR3 is TGTGCCAGCAGTTACAGCCTAGGCTCTGGAAACACCATATATTTT.